This T cell receptor beta chain was identified in a study of glioma-infiltrating T cells. General observations from the study: Gliomas, especially low-grade, showed above-expected tissue-blood divergence; non-neoplastic patients showed below. Only very few CDR3 sequences appeared in both tissue and blood.

Ten or more counts support this clonotype. The antigen is not known. With V trimmed by 0 bases and J by 5 bases, 3 bases remained unmatched. The germline CDR1 and CDR2 sequences are SGHVS and FNYEAQ. The CDR3 runs 15 residues. TCR alpha and beta CDR3 regions were amplified from RNA using iRepertoire nested multiplex PCR. Input was about 85-450 ng of tissue mRNA or PBMC total RNA. In TCRdb, the multiplex PCR reads were re-called with MiXCR into one record per CDR3 protein. The profile shows some 93,000 distinct CDR3 sequences, approximately 39% of them singletons. The sequence derives from a human donor with low-grade glioma or glioblastoma, undergoing nonglioma brain surgery, or in good health (not recorded which). The V gene is TRBV7-6, the J gene TRBJ2-1, with 8 bases that match TRBD2. The sequenced sample consisted of glioma tissue, nonneoplastic brain tissue, or PBMCs (not recorded which). The CDR3 DNA sequence: TGTGCCAGCAGCTTAGCAACTAGCGGAAACAATGAGCAGTTCTTC. Protein sequence: CASSLATSGNNEQFF.